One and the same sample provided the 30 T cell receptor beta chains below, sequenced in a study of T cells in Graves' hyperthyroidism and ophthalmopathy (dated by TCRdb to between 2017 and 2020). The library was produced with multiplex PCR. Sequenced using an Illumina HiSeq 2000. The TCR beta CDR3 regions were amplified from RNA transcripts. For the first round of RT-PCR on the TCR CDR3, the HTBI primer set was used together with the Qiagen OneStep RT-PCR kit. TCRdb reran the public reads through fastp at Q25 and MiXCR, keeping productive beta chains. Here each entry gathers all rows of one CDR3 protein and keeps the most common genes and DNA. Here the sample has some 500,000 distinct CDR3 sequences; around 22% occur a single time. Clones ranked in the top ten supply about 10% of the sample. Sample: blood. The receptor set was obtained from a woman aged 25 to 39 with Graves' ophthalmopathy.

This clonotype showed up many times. The CDR3 region has the DNA TGTGCCACCCCAGGGGATGACGGTGGACCTGGCTACACCTTC. Protein sequence: CATPGDDGGPGYTF. The chain recombines TRBV5-8 with TRBJ1-2; a weak D match, TRBD1 (6 bases). Trimming removed 9 bases from V and 7 bases from J, with 22 bases in between. The CDR3 extends over 14 amino acids. Germline loops: CDR1 SGHTS, CDR2 YDEGEE.

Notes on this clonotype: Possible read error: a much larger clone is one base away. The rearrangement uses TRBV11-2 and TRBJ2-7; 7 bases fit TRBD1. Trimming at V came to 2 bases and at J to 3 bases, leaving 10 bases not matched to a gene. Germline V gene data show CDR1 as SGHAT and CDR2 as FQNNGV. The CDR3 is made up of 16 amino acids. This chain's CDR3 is CASSLYLAGGNYEQYF. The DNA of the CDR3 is TGTGCCAGCAGCTTATATCTCGCAGGGGGAAACTACGAGCAGTACTTC.

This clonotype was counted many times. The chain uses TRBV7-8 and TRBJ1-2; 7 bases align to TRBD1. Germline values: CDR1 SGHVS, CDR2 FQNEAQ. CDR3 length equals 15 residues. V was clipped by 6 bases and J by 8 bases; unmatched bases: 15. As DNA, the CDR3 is TGTGCCAGCAGGCCAAGGGGCAGGGGGTTGGAGGGCTACACCTTC. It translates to CASRPRGRGLEGYTF.

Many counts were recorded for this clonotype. The CDR3 DNA reads as TGTGCCTGGAGTGTACTGGTGAATCAGCCCCAGCATTTT. Translated, it gives CAWSVLVNQPQHF. J is TRBJ1-5 and V is TRBV30; D remains unclear. Germline V gives CDR1 GTSNPN, CDR2 SVGIG (reference sequence). V gave up 0 bases and J gave up 4 bases, with 7 bases separating them. The CDR3 sequence is 13 residues long. Variable domain in full (rest from reference TRBV30 and TRBJ1-5): SQTIHQWPATLVQPVGSPLSLECTVEGTSNPNLYWYRQAAGRGLQLLFYSVGIGQISSEVPQNLSASRPQDRQFILSSKKLLLSDSGFYLCAWSVLVNQPQHFGDGTRLSIL.

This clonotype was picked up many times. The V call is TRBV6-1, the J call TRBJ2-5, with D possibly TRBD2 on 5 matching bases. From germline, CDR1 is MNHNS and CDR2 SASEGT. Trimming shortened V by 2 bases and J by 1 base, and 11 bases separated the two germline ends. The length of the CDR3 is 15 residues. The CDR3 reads CASSEWPEGQETQYF. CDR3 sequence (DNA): TGTGCCAGCAGTGAATGGCCTGAGGGCCAAGAGACCCAGTACTTC.

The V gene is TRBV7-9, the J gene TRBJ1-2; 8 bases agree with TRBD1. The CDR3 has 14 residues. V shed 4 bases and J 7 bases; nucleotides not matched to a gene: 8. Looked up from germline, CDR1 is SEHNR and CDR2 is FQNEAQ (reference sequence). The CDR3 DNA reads TGTGCCAGCAGCTCGACAGGGGCGTTCGGTGGCTACACCTTC. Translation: CASSSTGAFGGYTF.

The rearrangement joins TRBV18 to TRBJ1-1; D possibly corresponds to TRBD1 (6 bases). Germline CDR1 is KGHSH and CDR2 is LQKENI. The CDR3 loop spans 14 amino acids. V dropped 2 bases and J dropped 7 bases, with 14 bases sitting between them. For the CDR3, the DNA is TGTGCCAGCTCACCATTGCTGGGGGCTAATGAAGCTTTCTTT. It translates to CASSPLLGANEAFF.

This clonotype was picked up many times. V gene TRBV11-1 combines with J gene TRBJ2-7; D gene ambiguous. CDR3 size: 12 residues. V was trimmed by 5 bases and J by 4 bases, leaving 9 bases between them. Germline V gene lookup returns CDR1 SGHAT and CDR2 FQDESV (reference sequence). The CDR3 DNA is TGTGCCAGCAGCCGACTGGGGTACGAGCAGTACTTC. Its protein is CASSRLGYEQYF.

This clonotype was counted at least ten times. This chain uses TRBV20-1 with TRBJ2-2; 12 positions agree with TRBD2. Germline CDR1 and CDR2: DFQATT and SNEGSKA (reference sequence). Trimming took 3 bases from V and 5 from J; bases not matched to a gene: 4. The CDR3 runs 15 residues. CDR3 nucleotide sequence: TGCAGTGCTAGCCCCGGGACTAGCGGGACCGGGGAGCTGTTTTTT. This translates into CSASPGTSGTGELFF.

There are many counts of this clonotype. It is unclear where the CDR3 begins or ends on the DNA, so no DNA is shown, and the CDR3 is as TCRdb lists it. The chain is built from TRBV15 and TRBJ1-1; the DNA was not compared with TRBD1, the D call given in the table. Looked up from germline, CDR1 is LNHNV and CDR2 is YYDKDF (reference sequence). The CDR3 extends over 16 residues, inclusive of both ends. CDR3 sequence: CATSRDSGQGAAEAFF.

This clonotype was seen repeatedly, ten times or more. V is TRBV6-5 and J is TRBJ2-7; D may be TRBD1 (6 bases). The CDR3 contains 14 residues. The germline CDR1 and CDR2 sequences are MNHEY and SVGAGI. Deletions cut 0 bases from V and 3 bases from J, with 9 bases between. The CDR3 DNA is TGTGCCAGCAGTTACTCCGGCAGGGGCTACGAGCAGTACTTC. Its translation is CASSYSGRGYEQYF.

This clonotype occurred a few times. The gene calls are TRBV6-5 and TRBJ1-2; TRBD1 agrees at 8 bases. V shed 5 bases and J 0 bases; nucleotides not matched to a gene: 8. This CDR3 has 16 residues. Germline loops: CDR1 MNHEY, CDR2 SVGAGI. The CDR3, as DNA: TGTGCCAGCAGTAACGGACAGGGACGAGCTAACTATGGCTACACCTTC. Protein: CASSNGQGRANYGYTF.

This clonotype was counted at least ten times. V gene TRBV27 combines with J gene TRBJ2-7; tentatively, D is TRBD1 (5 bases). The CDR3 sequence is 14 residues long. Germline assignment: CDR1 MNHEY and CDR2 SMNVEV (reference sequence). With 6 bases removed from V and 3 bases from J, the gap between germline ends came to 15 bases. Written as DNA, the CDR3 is TGTGCCAGCAGCCATCAGGGCAAACTCTACGAGCAGTACTTC. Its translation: CASSHQGKLYEQYF.

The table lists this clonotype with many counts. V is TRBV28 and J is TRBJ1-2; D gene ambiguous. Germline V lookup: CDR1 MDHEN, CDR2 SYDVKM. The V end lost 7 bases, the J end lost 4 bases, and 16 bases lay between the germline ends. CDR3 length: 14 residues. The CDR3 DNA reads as TGTGCCAGCACCCCCCCCGGGTTCAGCTATGGCTACACCTTC. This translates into CASTPPGFSYGYTF.

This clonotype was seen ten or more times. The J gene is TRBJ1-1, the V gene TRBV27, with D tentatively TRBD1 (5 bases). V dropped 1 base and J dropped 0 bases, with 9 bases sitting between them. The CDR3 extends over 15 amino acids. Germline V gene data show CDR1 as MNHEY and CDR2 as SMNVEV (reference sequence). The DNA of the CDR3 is TGTGCCAGCAGTTTATTGGCGGACATGAACACTGAAGCTTTCTTT. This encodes CASSLLADMNTEAFF.

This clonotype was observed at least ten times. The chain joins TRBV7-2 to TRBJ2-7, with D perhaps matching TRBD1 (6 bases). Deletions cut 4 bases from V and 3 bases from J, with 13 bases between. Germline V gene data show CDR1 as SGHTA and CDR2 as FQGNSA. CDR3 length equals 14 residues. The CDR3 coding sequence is TGTGCCAGCAGCTCAGGGGACCTATTCTACGAGCAGTACTTC. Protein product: CASSSGDLFYEQYF.

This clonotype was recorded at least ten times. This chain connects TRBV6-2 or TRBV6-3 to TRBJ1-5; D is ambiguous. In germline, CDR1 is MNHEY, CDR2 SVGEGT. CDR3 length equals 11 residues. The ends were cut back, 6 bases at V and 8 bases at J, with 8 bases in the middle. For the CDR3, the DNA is TGTGCCAGCAGGTCCGACGAGCCCCAGCATTTT. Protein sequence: CASRSDEPQHF.

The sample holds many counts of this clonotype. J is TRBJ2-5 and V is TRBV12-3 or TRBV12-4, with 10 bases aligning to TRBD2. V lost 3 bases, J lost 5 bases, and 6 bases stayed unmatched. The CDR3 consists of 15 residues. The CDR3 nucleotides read TGTGCCAGCAGTTTGGGTCTAGCGGGAGACGAGACCCAGTACTTC. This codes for CASSLGLAGDETQYF.

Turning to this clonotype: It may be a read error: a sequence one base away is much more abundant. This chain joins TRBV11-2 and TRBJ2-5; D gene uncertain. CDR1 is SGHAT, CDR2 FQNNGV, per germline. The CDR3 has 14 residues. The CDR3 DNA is TGTGCCAGCAGCTTAGATACAGACCAAGAGACCAAGTACTTC. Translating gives CASSLDTDQETKYF.

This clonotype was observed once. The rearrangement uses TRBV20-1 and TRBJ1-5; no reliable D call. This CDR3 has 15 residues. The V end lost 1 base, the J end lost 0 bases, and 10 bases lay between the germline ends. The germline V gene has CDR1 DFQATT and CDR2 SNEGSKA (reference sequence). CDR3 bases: TGCAGTGCTAGAGGCGGACGGACTAGCAATCAGCCCCAGCATTTT. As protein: CSARGGRTSNQPQHF.

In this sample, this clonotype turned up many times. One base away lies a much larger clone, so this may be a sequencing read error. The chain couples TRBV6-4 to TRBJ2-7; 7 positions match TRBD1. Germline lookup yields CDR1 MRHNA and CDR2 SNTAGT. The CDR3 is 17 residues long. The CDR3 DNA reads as TGTGCCAGCAGTCACTCAATGTTGGGGACAGCGACCTACGAGCAGTACTTC. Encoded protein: CASSHSMLGTATYEQYF.

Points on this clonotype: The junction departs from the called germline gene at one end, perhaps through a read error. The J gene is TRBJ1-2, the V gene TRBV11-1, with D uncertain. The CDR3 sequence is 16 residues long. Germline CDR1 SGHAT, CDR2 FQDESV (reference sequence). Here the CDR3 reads CASSLESQTSHYGYAF. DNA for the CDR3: TGTGCCAGCAGCTTAGAATCCCAGACGTCTCACTATGGCTACGCCTTC.

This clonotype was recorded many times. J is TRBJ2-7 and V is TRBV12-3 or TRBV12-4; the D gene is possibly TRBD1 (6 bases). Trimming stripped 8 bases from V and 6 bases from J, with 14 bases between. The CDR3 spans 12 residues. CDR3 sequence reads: CASGDTGIEQYF. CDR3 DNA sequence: TGTGCCAGCGGGGATACAGGGATCGAGCAGTACTTC.

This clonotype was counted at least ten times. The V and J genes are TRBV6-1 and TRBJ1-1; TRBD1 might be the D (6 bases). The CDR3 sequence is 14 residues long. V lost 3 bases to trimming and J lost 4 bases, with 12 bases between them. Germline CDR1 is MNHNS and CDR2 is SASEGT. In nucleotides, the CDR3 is TGTGCCAGCAGTGATCAGGGGCAGGGCACTGAAGCTTTCTTT. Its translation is CASSDQGQGTEAFF.

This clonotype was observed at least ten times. The CDR3 bases are TGTGCCAGCAGCTTAGTCAAGGACCCACTATATGGCTACACCTTC. Amino acid sequence: CASSLVKDPLYGYTF. The V call is TRBV7-9, the J call TRBJ1-2; D is undetermined. CDR1 is SEHNR and CDR2 is FQNEAQ in the germline V gene (reference sequence). V was shortened by 1 base and J by 5 bases, with 14 bases between the two germline ends. This CDR3 region has 15 residues.

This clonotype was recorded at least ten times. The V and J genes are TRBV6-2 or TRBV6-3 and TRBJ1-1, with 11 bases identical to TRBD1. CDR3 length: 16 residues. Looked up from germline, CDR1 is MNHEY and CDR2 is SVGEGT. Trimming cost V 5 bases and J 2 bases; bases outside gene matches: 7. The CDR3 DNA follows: TGTGCCAGCAGTGGGCGGGACAGGGGGACTAACACTGAAGCTTTCTTT. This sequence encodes CASSGRDRGTNTEAFF.

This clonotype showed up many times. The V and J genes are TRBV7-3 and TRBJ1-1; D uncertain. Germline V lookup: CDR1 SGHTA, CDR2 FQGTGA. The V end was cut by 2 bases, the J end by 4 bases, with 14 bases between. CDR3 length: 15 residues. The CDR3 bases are TGTGCCAGCAGCTTATCCGGACGGGCCGGCACTGAAGCTTTCTTT. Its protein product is CASSLSGRAGTEAFF.

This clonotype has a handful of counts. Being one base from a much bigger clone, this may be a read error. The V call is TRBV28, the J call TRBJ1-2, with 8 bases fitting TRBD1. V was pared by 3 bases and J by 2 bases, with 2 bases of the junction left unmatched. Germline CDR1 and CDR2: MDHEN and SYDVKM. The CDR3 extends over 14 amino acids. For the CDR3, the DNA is TGTGCCAGCAGTTTTCAGGGGGCGAACTATGGCTACACCTTC. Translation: CASSFQGANYGYTF.

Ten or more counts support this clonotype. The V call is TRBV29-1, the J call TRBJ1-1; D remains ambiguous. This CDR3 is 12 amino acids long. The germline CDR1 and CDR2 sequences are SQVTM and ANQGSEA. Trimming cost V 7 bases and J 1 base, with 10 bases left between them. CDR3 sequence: CSALRQNTEAFF. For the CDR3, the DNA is TGCAGCGCATTAAGACAGAACACTGAAGCTTTCTTT.

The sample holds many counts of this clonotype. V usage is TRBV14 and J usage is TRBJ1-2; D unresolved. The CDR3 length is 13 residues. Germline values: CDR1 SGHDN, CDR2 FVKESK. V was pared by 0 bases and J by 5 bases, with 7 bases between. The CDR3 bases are TGTGCCAGCAGCCAAGAAGAACGTTATGGCTACACCTTC. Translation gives CASSQEERYGYTF.